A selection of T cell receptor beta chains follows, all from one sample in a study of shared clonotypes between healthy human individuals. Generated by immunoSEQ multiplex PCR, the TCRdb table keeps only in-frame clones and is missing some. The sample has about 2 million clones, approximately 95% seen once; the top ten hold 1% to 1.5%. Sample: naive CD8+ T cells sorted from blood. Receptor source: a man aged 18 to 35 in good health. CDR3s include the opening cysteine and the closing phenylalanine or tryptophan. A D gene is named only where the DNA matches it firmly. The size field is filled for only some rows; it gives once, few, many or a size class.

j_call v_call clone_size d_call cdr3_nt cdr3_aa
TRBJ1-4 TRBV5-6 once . TGTGCCAGCAGCCCCGGGTCCTTTAATGAAAAACTGTTTTTT CASSPGSFNEKLFF
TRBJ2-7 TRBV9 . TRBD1 TGTGCCAGCAGCGCTCCCGGGACAGGGTTCTACGAGCAGTACTTC CASSAPGTGFYEQYF
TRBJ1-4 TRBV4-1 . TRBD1 TGCGCCAGCAGCCAAGATGGAGTGGGACAGGGGGCAACTAATGAAAAACTGTTTTTT CASSQDGVGQGATNEKLFF
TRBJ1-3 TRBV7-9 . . TGTGCCAGCAGCCTACTTATGGACAGTACGGCGGGAAACACCATATATTTT CASSLLMDSTAGNTIYF
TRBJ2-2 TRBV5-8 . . TGTGCCAGCAGCTTGGTGTCCTACACCGGGGAGCTGTTTTTT CASSLVSYTGELFF
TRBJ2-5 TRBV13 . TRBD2 TGTGCCAGCAGCTCCTTAGCGGGATTCGGAGAGACCCAGTACTTC CASSSLAGFGETQYF
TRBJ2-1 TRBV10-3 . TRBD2 TGTGCCATCAGTGAGCCCGGACTAGTTTCTGAGCAGTTCTTC CAISEPGLVSEQFF
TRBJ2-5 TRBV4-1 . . TGCGCCAGCAGCCAAGATCGGAAGACCCAGTACTTC CASSQDRKTQYF
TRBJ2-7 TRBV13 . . TGTGCCAGCAGCTTAGGACAGGCCTCCTACGAGCAGTACTTC CASSLGQASYEQYF
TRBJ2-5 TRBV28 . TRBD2 TGTGCCAGCAGTTCTCCTTCCGGACTAGCGGGGGAGCAAGAGACCCAGTACTTC CASSSPSGLAGEQETQYF
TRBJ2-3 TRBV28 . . TGTGCCAGCAGTTTAAAAACCCAGGGGGGGGACACAGATACGCAGTATTTT CASSLKTQGGDTDTQYF
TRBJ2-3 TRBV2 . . TGTGCCACTTCGGGGGAGTCGGATACGCAGTATTTT CATSGESDTQYF
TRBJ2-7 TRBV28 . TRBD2 TGTGCCAGCAGTCCGACTAGCGGGGGGGACGAGCAGTACTTC CASSPTSGGDEQYF
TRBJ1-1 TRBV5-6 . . TGTGCCAGCAGCTTCTTTGACACTGAAGCTTTCTTT CASSFFDTEAFF
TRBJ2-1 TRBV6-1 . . TGTGCCAGCAGCGATACCTGGGCTAACTTCGATGAGCAGTTCTTC CASSDTWANFDEQFF
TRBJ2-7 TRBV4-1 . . TGCGCCAGCAGCCCCACCCCCACCTACGAGCAGTACTTC CASSPTPTYEQYF
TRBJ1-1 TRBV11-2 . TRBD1 TGTGCCAGCAGCTGGGACAGGGTGAACACTGAAGCTTTCTTT CASSWDRVNTEAFF
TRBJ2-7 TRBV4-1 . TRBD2 TGCGCCAGCAGCCAACGGGTCGCGGGGGCCTACGAGCAGTACTTC CASSQRVAGAYEQYF
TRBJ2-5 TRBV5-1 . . TGCGCCAGCAACAGAGAAGGGCAAGAGACCCAGTACTTC CASNREGQETQYF
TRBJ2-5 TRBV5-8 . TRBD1 TGTGCCAGCAGCTTGATGGACAGGGGGCCGGCACAAGAGACCCAGTACTTC CASSLMDRGPAQETQYF
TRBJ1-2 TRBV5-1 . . TGCGCCAGCAGCCCGGGGGAGTTGGTCGGCTATGGCTACACCTTC CASSPGELVGYGYTF
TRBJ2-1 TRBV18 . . TGTGCCAGCTCACCATTGGTTAAGACCTACAATGAGCAGTTCTTC CASSPLVKTYNEQFF
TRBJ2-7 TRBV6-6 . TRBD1 TGTGCCAGCAGCAACCGGGACAGGGGTTACGAGCAGTACTTC CASSNRDRGYEQYF
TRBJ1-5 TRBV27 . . TGTGCCAGCAGCTCCGGACAGCCAAATCAGCCCCAGCATTTT CASSSGQPNQPQHF
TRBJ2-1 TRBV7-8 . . TGTGCCAGCAGCTTTTTAGGGGGACGGGAGTATGAGCAGTTCTTC CASSFLGGREYEQFF
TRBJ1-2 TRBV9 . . TGTGCCAGCAGAGGTCCTAACTATGGCTACACCTTC CASRGPNYGYTF
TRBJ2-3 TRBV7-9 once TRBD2 TGTGCCAGCAGCTCCTCGACTAGCGGGTTCACAGATACGCAGTATTTT CASSSSTSGFTDTQYF
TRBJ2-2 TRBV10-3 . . TGTGCCATCAGTGGTACCCGGGATTCGAACACCGGGGAGCTGTTTTTT CAISGTRDSNTGELFF